These T cell receptor beta chains were read from a single sample in a study of neurological immune-mediated disorders. TCRdb reprocessed the 5' RACE reads via MiXCR and lists one record per CDR3 protein. The top ten hold around 1.1% of the sample, which has tens of thousands of distinct CDR3 sequences, 2% to 3% seen once. Sequenced input: PBMCs. The origin of the receptors is a woman aged 30 to 39 with multiple sclerosis. CDR3s include the opening cysteine and the closing phenylalanine or tryptophan.

V: TRBV27
J: TRBJ1-6
CDR3: CASTVSVGSPLHF

V: TRBV7-8
J: TRBJ2-5
CDR3: CASSLGAQETQYF

V: TRBV11-2
J: TRBJ1-2
CDR3: CASIEVHDRGGGYTF

V: TRBV3-1
J: TRBJ2-3
CDR3: CASSQDGGSPDTQYF

V: TRBV7-2
J: TRBJ2-7
CDR3: CASSFDRGAYEQYF

V: TRBV2
J: TRBJ2-7
CDR3: CASSYTSGTYEQYF

V: TRBV7-3
J: TRBJ2-7
CDR3: CASSKDRSYEQYF

V: TRBV6-2/TRBV6-3
J: TRBJ2-3
CDR3: CASRTITGDTQYF

V: TRBV14
J: TRBJ2-2
CDR3: CASNRAGGSELFF

V: TRBV27
J: TRBJ2-7
CDR3: CASSNSYYQYEQYF

V: TRBV10-3
J: TRBJ2-3
CDR3: CAISKGQGTSTDTQYF

V: TRBV5-1
J: TRBJ2-1
CDR3: CASSFGTSESQFF

V: TRBV20-1
J: TRBJ2-1
CDR3: CSAPFGGLGEQFF

V: TRBV18
J: TRBJ2-2
CDR3: CASSLSAGAVTSNTGELFF

V: TRBV5-1
J: TRBJ1-1
CDR3: CASSLGGGDTEAFF

V: TRBV24-1
J: TRBJ2-2
CDR3: CATSDPSSGYTGELFF

V: TRBV29-1
J: TRBJ2-1
CDR3: CSLSPSGLAAYNEQFF

V: TRBV4-3
J: TRBJ1-6
CDR3: CASSQDLQGRYSPLHF

V: TRBV7-4
J: TRBJ2-1
CDR3: CASSRFPGTSGRQNEQFF

V: TRBV29-1
J: TRBJ2-5
CDR3: CSVRQGSQETQYF

V: TRBV14
J: TRBJ2-3
CDR3: CASSQDSEAASTDTQYF

V: TRBV7-2
J: TRBJ1-2
CDR3: CASSLVLGVGYTF

V: TRBV10-3
J: TRBJ2-5
CDR3: CAISEGEGETQYF

V: TRBV5-1
J: TRBJ2-1
CDR3: CASSLGGSDNEQFF

V: TRBV6-5
J: TRBJ2-1
CDR3: CASSYSERRNEQFF

V: TRBV11-2
J: TRBJ2-1
CDR3: CASSLGEREEQFF

V: TRBV20-1
J: TRBJ2-6
CDR3: CSAPQGPSGANVLTF

V: TRBV12-3/TRBV12-4
J: TRBJ1-5
CDR3: CASSIQGDQPQHF

V: TRBV2
J: TRBJ2-3
CDR3: CASSPSGTGRTDTQYF

V: TRBV5-1
J: TRBJ1-2
CDR3: CASSSTRSGQGAYEGYTF

V: TRBV6-1
J: TRBJ2-5
CDR3: CASKGLAGRTRETQYF

V: TRBV28
J: TRBJ2-5
CDR3: CASSRLAEQETQYF

V: TRBV12-3/TRBV12-4
J: TRBJ2-7
CDR3: CASSLVAQRQYF

V: TRBV5-1
J: TRBJ2-7
CDR3: CASSLSGAWDYEQYF

V: TRBV5-1
J: TRBJ2-2
CDR3: CASSPPTGGNTGELFF

V: TRBV13
J: TRBJ2-1
CDR3: CASRPLGYNEQFF

V: TRBV5-1
J: TRBJ1-6
CDR3: CASSTGRDNSPLHF

V: TRBV5-4
J: TRBJ2-2
CDR3: CASSLADRANTGELFF

V: TRBV29-1
J: TRBJ2-7
CDR3: CSVEDRDSGAYEQYF

V: TRBV20-1
J: TRBJ2-1
CDR3: CSAGRSGINEQFF

V: TRBV29-1
J: TRBJ2-1
CDR3: CSVKGTSGNEQFF

V: TRBV20-1
J: TRBJ2-5
CDR3: CSASRGSETQYF

V: TRBV6-4
J: TRBJ2-1
CDR3: CASSVTSETYNEQFF

V: TRBV20-1
J: TRBJ2-7
CDR3: CSASAPYEQYF